The 27 T cell receptor beta chains in this list originate from one sample, sequenced in a study of spatial heterogeneity in lung cancer. TCRdb reprocessed the 5' RACE reads via MiXCR and lists one record per CDR3 protein. The repertoire includes roughly 10,000 distinct CDR3 sequences, nearly 4% of them detected once, and roughly 8% sits in the top ten. Time point reported: sample taken at primary tumor resection. In each case, whole RNA from tumor, nontumor lung or frozen PBMC was sequenced unsorted. Specimen: normal lung tissue next to the tumor, collected at surgery. Every receptor here comes from a male donor with early-stage non-small cell lung cancer.

This clonotype was recorded at least ten times. This beta chain was picked up by a library intended for alpha chains and is off target, so its count carries little meaning. CDR3 protein: CASSQGGDEQFF. DNA for the CDR3: TGTGCCAGCAGCCAGGGCGGGGATGAGCAGTTCTTC. The chain is built from TRBV3-1 and TRBJ2-1; possibly TRBD2 for D (6 bases). V was pared by 3 bases and J by 8 bases, with 8 bases between. Germline values: CDR1 LGHDT, CDR2 YNNKEL (reference sequence). The CDR3 contains 12 residues.

This clonotype was seen many times. This beta chain appears as a stray read in a library generated for alpha chains; its size is not informative. The chain joins TRBV12-5 to TRBJ2-7, with D possibly being TRBD2 (6 bases). The CDR3 has 14 amino acids. V was trimmed by 3 bases and J by 2 bases, leaving 11 bases between them. Germline CDR1 is LGHNT and CDR2 is FRNRAP. The DNA of the CDR3 is TGTGCTAGTGGTTTTAGTGGGGGGACCTACGAGCAGTACTTC. Amino acid sequence: CASGFSGGTYEQYF.

This clonotype showed up many times. This beta chain was picked up by a library intended for alpha chains and is off target, so its count carries little meaning. The V call is TRBV24-1, the J call TRBJ2-2; 12 positions match TRBD2. Germline V gene sequence: CDR1 KGHDR, CDR2 SFDVKD. V shed 7 bases and J 7 bases; nucleotides not matched to a gene: 15. The CDR3 is made up of 18 amino acids. The CDR3: CATSRPTSGGIGGGELFF. CDR3 DNA sequence: TGTGCCACCAGCCGACCCACTAGCGGGGGGATTGGAGGCGGGGAGCTGTTTTTT.

With regard to this clonotype: The library was prepared for alpha chains; this beta chain is a stray read, so its frequency means little. The rearrangement uses TRBV20-1 and TRBJ2-5, with D tentatively TRBD1 (5 bases). The CDR3 runs to 12 residues. The germline gives CDR1 DFQATT, CDR2 SNEGSKA (reference sequence). Trimming stripped 1 base from V and 4 bases from J, with 7 bases between. This chain's CDR3 is CSARGRGETQYF. CDR3 in DNA: TGCAGTGCTAGAGGAAGGGGAGAGACCCAGTACTTC.

Ten or more counts support this clonotype. Since it is a stray read in a library aimed at alpha chains, this beta chain has a size that is not meaningful. The chain couples TRBV18 to TRBJ1-5; possible D gene TRBD1, 6 bases. There are 18 residues in the CDR3. CDR1 and CDR2 from the germline V gene are KGHSH and LQKENI. V dropped 2 bases and J dropped 1 base, with 18 bases sitting between them. CDR3 in amino acids: CASSPYPAGAESNQPQHF. For the CDR3, the DNA is TGTGCCAGCTCACCATATCCCGCGGGGGCCGAAAGCAATCAGCCCCAGCATTTT.

This clonotype has ten or more counts. This beta chain is off target for a library built for alpha chains, so its abundance means little. V usage is TRBV12-3 or TRBV12-4 and J usage is TRBJ2-7, with 9 bases that match TRBD1. The V and J ends lost 5 bases and 3 bases, in that order; junction bases with no gene match: 11. This CDR3 is 16 amino acids long. In DNA, the CDR3 is TGTGCCAGCAGTGTCACAGGGGGCCGTCTTAACTACGAGCAGTACTTC. This translates into CASSVTGGRLNYEQYF.

This clonotype is classed as medium-sized. Since the library was made to target alpha chains, this beta chain is a stray read and its abundance is not meaningful. This rearrangement joins TRBV24-1 to TRBJ2-2, with a weak D call TRBD2 (6 bases). Trimming took 6 bases from V and 3 from J, leaving 16 bases between them. CDR1 and CDR2 from the germline V gene are KGHDR and SFDVKD. CDR3 length: 16 residues. This chain's CDR3 is CATSQGAIADTGELFF. CDR3 bases: TGTGCCACCAGTCAAGGGGCCATAGCGGACACCGGGGAGCTGTTTTTT.

Of note for this clonotype: This beta chain turned up in a library designed for alpha chains; as an off-target read, its abundance says little. The V call is TRBV7-2, the J call TRBJ2-7; TRBD1 matches 12 bases. The germline CDR1 and CDR2 sequences are SGHTA and FQGNSA. The V segment lost 2 bases and the J segment 6 bases; nucleotides outside the gene matches: 8. The CDR3 has 16 residues. CDR3 protein: CASSLNSGQGAVEQYF. Here the CDR3 DNA reads TGTGCCAGCAGCTTAAACTCGGGACAGGGGGCAGTCGAGCAGTACTTC.

Ten or more counts support this clonotype. This beta chain appears as a stray read in a library generated for alpha chains; its size is not informative. The chain employs TRBV11-2 and TRBJ2-7, with 7 bases aligning to TRBD2. The CDR3 covers 15 residues. After removal of 4 bases from V and 5 bases from J, the junction contained 11 bases not matched to a gene. The germline V gene has CDR1 SGHAT and CDR2 FQNNGV. The CDR3 loop is CASSSSGDALDEQYF. In DNA form, the CDR3 reads TGTGCCAGCAGCTCCAGCGGGGACGCTCTGGACGAGCAGTACTTC.

In its sample, this clonotype was seen many times. This beta chain represents an off-target read in a library built for alpha chains; its size is of limited meaning. J is TRBJ2-6 and V is TRBV19; D is possibly TRBD1 (7 bases). The CDR3 extends over 16 amino acids. The germline V and J ends were trimmed by 5 bases and 0 bases, with 11 bases remaining between them. CDR1 LNHDA and CDR2 SQIVND come from the germline V gene (reference sequence). CDR3 region: CASSQGGFSGANVLTF. The CDR3 nucleotides read TGTGCCAGTAGTCAGGGGGGCTTCTCTGGGGCCAACGTCCTGACTTTC.

This clonotype was observed a handful of times. This beta chain is off target for a library built for alpha chains, so its abundance means little. The CDR3 sequence is CSVALYEQFF. The CDR3 region has the DNA TGCAGCGTTGCTCTCTATGAGCAGTTCTTC. The V and J genes are TRBV29-1 and TRBJ2-1; D is uncertain. CDR1 and CDR2 from the germline V gene are SQVTM and ANQGSEA. V was pared by 4 bases and J by 8 bases, with 6 bases between. The CDR3 has 10 amino acids.

In this sample, this clonotype turned up many times. In a library made to pick up alpha chains, this beta chain is a stray read with a size that means little. This rearrangement joins TRBV20-1 to TRBJ1-6; TRBD1 aligns across 9 bases. CDR3 length: 13 amino acids. Germline CDR1 and CDR2: DFQATT and SNEGSKA (reference sequence). V lost 4 bases and J lost 8; bases outside the gene matches: 3. The CDR3 sequence: CSATRDRDSPLHF. CDR3 nucleotide sequence: TGCAGTGCTACCCGGGACAGGGATTCACCCCTCCACTTT.

In its sample, this clonotype was seen many times. Found in a library prepared for alpha chains, this beta chain is an off-target read, and its abundance has little meaning. This sequence joins TRBV4-1 and TRBJ2-1; weak D call: TRBD2 (7 bases). This CDR3 is 17 amino acids long. Germline lookup yields CDR1 MGHRA and CDR2 YSYEKL. The ends were cut back, 2 bases at V and 4 bases at J, with 18 bases in the middle. The CDR3 sequence: CASSQLFPGGEYNEQFF. Here the CDR3 DNA reads TGCGCCAGCAGCCAATTATTCCCGGGGGGCGAGTACAATGAGCAGTTCTTC.

Comment on this clonotype: Because this beta chain is a stray read in a library intended to capture alpha chains, its abundance should not be given much weight. The rearrangement links TRBV20-1 to TRBJ1-5; TRBD1 matches 11 bases. V was clipped by 1 base and J by 4 bases; unmatched bases: 6. This CDR3 spans 16 amino acids. Germline V gene lookup returns CDR1 DFQATT and CDR2 SNEGSKA (reference sequence). In nucleotides, the CDR3 is TGCAGTGCTAGAGGATTGGGACAGGGGGTTAATCAGCCCCAGCATTTT. Encoded protein: CSARGLGQGVNQPQHF.

Comments on this clonotype: This beta chain lies outside the target of a library built for alpha chains; its clone size means little. The chain links TRBV7-9 to TRBJ2-2; no definite D call. Germline V gene lookup returns CDR1 SEHNR and CDR2 FQNEAQ (reference sequence). The length of the CDR3 is 13 residues. V was shortened by 1 base and J by 5 bases, with 5 bases between the two germline ends. The CDR3 DNA is TGTGCCAGCAGCTTAGACGGGACCGGGGAGCTGTTTTTT. Residues: CASSLDGTGELFF.

Only one count was recorded for this clonotype. Because the library targeted alpha chains, this beta chain is an off-target read whose size means little. J is TRBJ2-2 and V is TRBV29-1; tentatively, D is TRBD2 (6 bases). The CDR3 is 14 residues long. CDR1 and CDR2 from the germline V gene are SQVTM and ANQGSEA. The ends were cut back, 4 bases at V and 5 bases at J, with 14 bases in the middle. For the CDR3, the DNA is TGCAGCGTTGCTCGCAGGAGGGAGACCGGGGAGCTGTTTTTT. Its translation: CSVARRRETGELFF.

This clonotype ranks as large. A library prepared for alpha chains yielded this beta chain as an off-target read; its size is of little meaning. The V gene is TRBV27, the J gene TRBJ2-7; unclear D gene. Germline V gives CDR1 MNHEY, CDR2 SMNVEV (reference sequence). Trimming pared 3 bases from V and 5 bases from J, leaving 20 bases between. The CDR3 has 16 amino acids. For the CDR3, the DNA is TGTGCCAGCAGTTTGGGGTACATAGAAAGGAGTAACGAGCAGTACTTC. Translation gives CASSLGYIERSNEQYF.

About this clonotype itself: This beta chain is a stray read from a library made for alpha chains; its abundance is not meaningful. The chain links TRBV13 to TRBJ2-7; D is perhaps TRBD1 (5 bases). The germline V and J ends were trimmed by 5 bases and 2 bases, with 13 bases remaining between them. The CDR3 covers 14 residues. Germline V gene sequence: CDR1 PRHDT, CDR2 FYEKMQ (reference sequence). The DNA of the CDR3 is TGTGCCAGCAGCCTGAACAGGAACACCTACGAGCAGTACTTC. It yields the protein CASSLNRNTYEQYF.

This clonotype was found many times. This beta chain is a stray sequence in a library constructed for alpha chains; its clone size is not meaningful. The rearrangement joins TRBV27 to TRBJ1-1; TRBD1 aligns across 9 bases. The CDR3 runs to 15 residues. Germline-derived CDR1 and CDR2 are MNHEY and SMNVEV (reference sequence). Trimming took 5 bases from V and 0 from J; bases not matched to a gene: 4. In DNA form, the CDR3 reads TGTGCCAGCAGTCTCGGACAGGGGATGAACACTGAAGCTTTCTTT. Protein product: CASSLGQGMNTEAFF.

This clonotype has at least ten counts. The library was designed around alpha chains, so this beta chain is a stray read whose abundance carries little weight. This chain connects TRBV20-1 to TRBJ2-1; 9 bases map to TRBD2. The CDR3 totals 13 residues. Germline V gene lookup returns CDR1 DFQATT and CDR2 SNEGSKA (reference sequence). The V segment lost 8 bases and the J segment 7 bases; nucleotides outside the gene matches: 9. The CDR3, as DNA: TGCAGTTCCCGGGCGGGGGGGAGGAATGAGCAGTTCTTC. Its translation: CSSRAGGRNEQFF.

The sample holds many counts of this clonotype. This beta chain slipped into a library made for alpha chains as a stray read, so its size is not meaningful. The chain uses TRBV5-1 and TRBJ2-5; TRBD2 matches 11 bases. Trimming took 4 bases from V and 4 from J; bases not matched to a gene: 3. The CDR3 covers 14 residues. Per the germline V gene, CDR1 is SGHRS and CDR2 is YFSETQ. This chain's CDR3 is CASSIAGGLETQYF. CDR3 DNA: TGCGCCAGCAGCATAGCGGGGGGGCTAGAGACCCAGTACTTC.

This clonotype ranks as medium-sized. Because the library targeted alpha chains, this beta chain is an off-target read whose size means little. The chain is built from TRBV6-5 and TRBJ1-2; tentative D call: TRBD1 (6 bases). V was trimmed by 5 bases and J by 7 bases, leaving 14 bases between them. The CDR3 runs 13 residues. Germline CDR1 MNHEY, CDR2 SVGAGI. DNA for the CDR3: TGTGCCAGCAGTAACCGGGGGGCCTTTGGCTACACCTTC. As protein: CASSNRGAFGYTF.

This clonotype is classed as medium-sized (0.01 to 0.1%). A library made for alpha chains picked up this beta chain off target, so its size means little. This chain joins TRBV19 and TRBJ2-2; D not certain. Per the germline V gene, CDR1 is LNHDA and CDR2 is SQIVND (reference sequence). V was cut by 6 bases and J by 5 bases, with 4 bases left in between. The length of the CDR3 is 11 residues. The CDR3 DNA sequence: TGTGCCAGTAGCACTACCGGGGAGCTGTTTTTT. It translates to CASSTTGELFF.

This clonotype rates as medium-sized. Because the library targeted alpha chains, this beta chain is an off-target read whose size means little. The chain is built from TRBV7-9 and TRBJ2-3; TRBD1 is a possible D gene (5 bases). Deletions cut 1 base from V and 3 bases from J, with 11 bases between. This CDR3 has 15 residues. Germline V gene lookup returns CDR1 SEHNR and CDR2 FQNEAQ (reference sequence). The CDR3 nucleotides read TGTGCCAGCAGCTTAGAGTCAGGGCGTACAGATACGCAGTATTTT. This sequence encodes CASSLESGRTDTQYF.

In this sample, this clonotype turned up many times. The size of this beta chain means little, since it is a stray read in a library made for alpha chains. V gene TRBV9 combines with J gene TRBJ1-6; 8 bases are shared with TRBD1. Germline CDR1 and CDR2: SGDLS and YYNGEE. Trimming took 5 bases from V and 6 from J; bases not matched to a gene: 4. The CDR3 length is 14 residues. Written as DNA, the CDR3 is TGTGCCAGCAGGCAGGGGGCGGGTAATTCACCCCTCCACTTT. As protein: CASRQGAGNSPLHF. Looking up the rest from reference TRBV9 and TRBJ1-6 gives the full variable domain: DSGVTQTPKHLITATGQRVTLRCSPRSGDLSVYWYQQSLDQGLQFLIQYYNGEERAKGNILERFSAQQFPDLHSELNLSSLELGDSALYFCASRQGAGNSPLHFGNGTRLTVT.

This clonotype was seen repeatedly, ten times or more. This beta chain is off target for a library built for alpha chains, so its abundance means little. This chain joins TRBV5-5 and TRBJ1-1, with D tentatively TRBD1 (6 bases). The CDR3 sequence is 16 residues long. Trimming left V 2 bases short and J 5 bases short, with 19 bases between. Germline-derived CDR1 and CDR2 are SGHKS and YYEKEE (reference sequence). CDR3 sequence (DNA): TGTGCCAGCAGCTTCGACAGGTGGTCATCACAGACTGAAGCTTTCTTT. It is translated as CASSFDRWSSQTEAFF.

This clonotype was picked up many times. The size of this beta chain means little, since it is a stray read in a library made for alpha chains. The chain has TRBV15 and TRBJ1-5, with D possibly TRBD1 on 6 matching bases. The germline gives CDR1 LNHNV, CDR2 YYDKDF (reference sequence). The CDR3 runs 13 residues. Between the trimmed V and J ends, which lost 4 bases and 7 bases, there was a span of 11 bases. In DNA, the CDR3 is TGTGCCACCAGCACAGGGGTTGGACAGCCCCAGCATTTT. As protein: CATSTGVGQPQHF.